Presented here are 10 T cell receptor beta chains from one specimen sequenced in a study. In TCRdb, the 5' RACE reads were re-called with MiXCR into one record per CDR3 protein. Here the sample spans about 46,000 distinct CDR3 sequences, roughly 28% being singletons. The sequencing sample was made of naive CD4+ T cells sorted from blood. The subset is: naive CD4+ T cells, CD4+CD45RA+CD25-. Source of these receptors: a female donor with breast cancer.

This clonotype was counted between two and nine times. V is TRBV18 and J is TRBJ2-4, with D perhaps matching TRBD2 (6 bases). CDR1 and CDR2 (germline): KGHSH, LQKENI. V was trimmed by 2 bases and J by 0 bases, leaving 11 bases between them. The CDR3 has 16 residues. CDR3 loop: CASSPGSGLAKNIQYF. As DNA, the CDR3 is TGTGCCAGCTCACCAGGTAGCGGACTAGCCAAAAACATTCAGTACTTC.

This clonotype was observed a few times. The chain joins TRBV20-1 to TRBJ1-5; 8 bases fit TRBD1. Germline V lookup: CDR1 DFQATT, CDR2 SNEGSKA (reference sequence). V shed 4 bases, J shed 5 bases, and the junction held 7 bases outside the gene matches. The CDR3 is 14 residues long. The CDR3 is CSAITGGAYQPQHF. The CDR3 region has the DNA TGCAGTGCTATTACAGGGGGGGCGTATCAGCCCCAGCATTTT.

The rearrangement joins TRBV5-8 to TRBJ2-5; D possibly corresponds to TRBD1 (5 bases). Germline lookup yields CDR1 SGHTS and CDR2 YDEGEE. This CDR3 region has 14 residues. Trimming took 1 base from V and 5 from J, leaving 12 bases between them. The CDR3 sequence is CASSLFSRVETQYF. The DNA for the CDR3 is TGTGCCAGCAGCTTGTTTTCCAGGGTGGAGACCCAGTACTTC.

The chain joins TRBV20-1 to TRBJ2-4, with D unresolved. The CDR3 runs to 13 residues. Between the trimmed V and J ends, which lost 5 bases and 0 bases, there was a span of 8 bases. Per the germline V gene, CDR1 is DFQATT and CDR2 is SNEGSKA (reference sequence). In DNA, the CDR3 is TGCAGTGCTTGGGTCCTAGCCAAAAACATTCAGTACTTC. This sequence encodes CSAWVLAKNIQYF.

This clonotype occurred once. The chain employs TRBV5-8 and TRBJ2-7; D is ambiguous. V lost 7 bases, J lost 3 bases, and 2 bases lay in between. CDR3 length: 9 amino acids. Per the germline V gene, CDR1 is SGHTS and CDR2 is YDEGEE. The CDR3 coding sequence is TGTGCCAGCGGCTACGAGCAGTACTTC. It codes for CASGYEQYF. Filled out from reference TRBV5-8 and TRBJ2-7, the complete variable domain reads EAGVTQSPTHLIKTRGQQATLRCSPISGHTSVYWYQQALGLGLQFLLWYDEGEERNRGNFPPRFSGRQFPNYSSELNVNALELEDSALYLCASGYEQYFGPGTRLTVT.

The V gene is TRBV5-4, the J gene TRBJ1-6; 8 bases line up with TRBD1. From germline, CDR1 is SGHNT and CDR2 YYREEE (reference sequence). V lost 4 bases to trimming and J lost 7 bases; unmatched junction nucleotides: 10. The CDR3 consists of 16 residues. The CDR3 DNA reads as TGTGCCAGCAGCCCTACAACGAGACAGGGGAATTCACCCCTCCACTTT. It encodes CASSPTTRQGNSPLHF.

This clonotype turned up a few times. V and J are TRBV6-1 and TRBJ1-5, with TRBD1 matching 9 bases. CDR1 is MNHNS and CDR2 is SASEGT in the germline V gene. The CDR3 totals 18 residues. V was pared by 3 bases and J by 0 bases, with 9 bases of the junction left unmatched. This CDR3 reads CASSESGTGPHSNQPQHF. The DNA for the CDR3 is TGTGCCAGCAGTGAGTCCGGGACAGGGCCCCATAGCAATCAGCCCCAGCATTTT.

This clonotype was seen more than once but under ten times. The chain is built from TRBV27 and TRBJ2-7; D remains unclear. The CDR3 contains 13 residues. V dropped 5 bases and J dropped 7 bases, with 15 bases sitting between them. Germline-derived CDR1 and CDR2 are MNHEY and SMNVEV (reference sequence). CDR3 sequence: CASSRYPLREQYF. The CDR3 DNA sequence: TGTGCCAGCAGTCGCTATCCGTTGAGGGAGCAGTACTTC.

This chain joins TRBV30 and TRBJ1-6, with 7 bases identical to TRBD1. CDR3 length equals 15 residues. Germline trimming cut 2 bases from V and 5 bases from J; bases unmatched to any gene: 6. CDR1 and CDR2 from the germline V gene are GTSNPN and SVGIG (reference sequence). The CDR3 coding sequence is TGTGCCTGGAGTAGGCGGGACAGCCATAATTCACCCCTCCACTTT. Encoded protein: CAWSRRDSHNSPLHF.

With respect to this clonotype: A read error may be the cause here, since a much bigger clone is one base away. This sequence joins TRBV5-6 and TRBJ2-1; possibly TRBD2 for D (6 bases). CDR3 length: 15 residues. Germline values: CDR1 SGHDT, CDR2 YYEEEE. V was shortened by 3 bases and J by 5 bases, with 15 bases between the two germline ends. The CDR3 is CASSSAGDGNNEQFF. For the CDR3, the DNA is TGTGCCAGCAGCTCAGCGGGCGATGGGAACAATGAGCAGTTCTTC.